A selection of T cell receptor beta chains follows, all from one sample in a study of T cells in Graves' hyperthyroidism and ophthalmopathy. One entry per CDR3 protein results from TCRdb running MiXCR on the multiplex PCR reads. The sample holds around 340,000 distinct CDR3 sequences, about 14% seen once. The sample comprised blood. The receptors derive from a young woman with Graves' hyperthyroidism. The CDR3 runs from the conserved cysteine through the conserved F or W. D genes are given only for firm matches. Only part of the rows carry a size: once, few, many, or a class if the clone is expanded.

j_call v_call clone_size d_call cdr3_nt cdr3_aa
TRBJ1-6 TRBV7-2 few NA TGTGCCAGCAGCCTATCCTACAGGGTTTATAATTCACCCCTCCACTTT CASSLSYRVYNSPLHF
TRBJ1-1 TRBV29-1 many NA TGCAGCGCTGCTATGAGGGGAAACGGTGAAGCTTTCTTT CSAAMRGNGEAFF
TRBJ2-5 TRBV4-1 few TRBD1 TGCGCCAGCAGCCGCGAGGGGCCCTCCCAGGGGGAAAAAGAGACCCAGTACTTC CASSREGPSQGEKETQYF
TRBJ2-3 TRBV28 NA NA TGTGCCAGCAGCTCTAGCGTGCCCACAGATACGCAGTATTTT CASSSSVPTDTQYF
TRBJ2-3 TRBV29-1 many NA TGCAGCGTTGAAGGGGGCGGCGGAACAGATACGCAGTATTTT CSVEGGGGTDTQYF
TRBJ1-1 TRBV3-1 few NA TGTGCCAGCAGCCAACAATCGCTTAGGGTCGACACTGAAGCTTTCTTT CASSQQSLRVDTEAFF
TRBJ1-1 TRBV29-1 once NA TGCAGCGTAAGGCCAAAAGCCCTGGGCACTGAAGCTTTCTTT CSVRPKALGTEAFF
TRBJ2-1 TRBV30 NA NA TGTGCCTGGAGTAAAGGACGCCTCAATGAGCAGTTCTTC CAWSKGRLNEQFF
TRBJ2-4 TRBV20-1 many TRBD2 TGCAGTGCTATGGTAGCGGGAGAGGGGGGGGCAAACATTCAGTACTTC CSAMVAGEGGANIQYF
TRBJ2-7 TRBV20-1 few NA TGCAGTGTAAACGAGCAGTACTTC CSVNEQYF
TRBJ2-1 TRBV7-8 NA TRBD2 TGTGCCAGCAGCTTAAGACTTAGCGGGAGATTCACCTACAATGAGCAGTTCTTC CASSLRLSGRFTYNEQFF
TRBJ2-1 TRBV20-1 NA NA TGCAGTGCTAGCCATTACGGGTTCTACAATGAGCAGTTCTTC CSASHYGFYNEQFF
TRBJ2-7 TRBV24-1 NA NA TGTGCCACCGAAGAAACAGGGCGGCCCGAGCAGTACTTC CATEETGRPEQYF
TRBJ2-3 TRBV15 many TRBD1 TGTGCCACCAGCAGAGGCGGGACAGGGAGAGATACGCAGTATTTT CATSRGGTGRDTQYF
TRBJ2-1 TRBV11-1 NA NA TGTGCCAGCAGCCAATCGGTGCGGGACATAGGGGAGCAGTTCTTC CASSQSVRDIGEQFF
TRBJ2-7 TRBV7-9 many NA TGTGCCAGCAGCCCACCTACAGGGATCGAGCAGTACTTC CASSPPTGIEQYF
TRBJ1-1 TRBV28 many TRBD1 TGTGCCAGCAGCCGCGGGACAGGGGGGAACACTGAAGCTTTCTTT CASSRGTGGNTEAFF
TRBJ2-7 TRBV15 few NA TGTGCCACCAGACCGACTAGCTCCTACGAGCAGTACTTC CATRPTSSYEQYF
TRBJ1-2 TRBV25-1 many TRBD1 TGTGCCAGCAGTGAATTGAGGTTGGACAGGGGAAATGGCTACACCTTC CASSELRLDRGNGYTF
TRBJ2-1 TRBV2 many TRBD2 TGTGCCAGCAGTGTCGGACTAGCGGGAGGGCCCACCTACAATGAGCAGTTCTTC CASSVGLAGGPTYNEQFF
TRBJ2-1 TRBV6-5 many NA TGTGCCAGCAGTTACTCGCCAACCTACAATGAGCAGTTCTTC CASSYSPTYNEQFF
TRBJ2-7 TRBV20-1 many TRBD1 TGCAGTGCTAGAGCCCACGGAAGCGGACAGGCCGACTACGAGCAGTACTTC CSARAHGSGQADYEQYF
TRBJ2-7 TRBV30 once NA TGTGCCTGGGAGCGCATAACCGCCTACGAGCAGTACTTC CAWERITAYEQYF
TRBJ2-7 TRBV12-3/TRBV12-4 few NA TGTGCCAGCAGTCCCATCGGGGGGCTTTACGAGCAGTACTTC CASSPIGGLYEQYF
TRBJ2-7 TRBV6-1 few NA TGTGCCAGCAGTCGGGACTCCCCCGCCTACGAGCAGTACTTC CASSRDSPAYEQYF
TRBJ1-2 TRBV20-1 NA NA TGCAGTGCTAGAGATCAGAGAGAATATGGCTACACCTTC CSARDQREYGYTF
TRBJ1-3 TRBV20-1 NA NA TGCAGTGCTAGCCCCGAGAAGGGAAACACCATATATTTT CSASPEKGNTIYF
TRBJ2-7 TRBV24-1 NA NA TGTGCCACCAGTGACCCGACAGGCCCCTACGAGCAGTACTTC CATSDPTGPYEQYF
TRBJ1-3 TRBV7-2 many NA TGTGCCAGCAGCTTAACCAACGGAAACACCATATATTTT CASSLTNGNTIYF
TRBJ2-1 TRBV11-2 many TRBD2 TGTGCCAGCAGCTTTACTTCTCAGCGGGGCAATGAGCAGTTCTTC CASSFTSQRGNEQFF
TRBJ2-7 TRBV28 NA NA TGTGCCAGCTCCTATGCCACGGGGGTCCCCTACGAGCAGTACTTC CASSYATGVPYEQYF
TRBJ1-2 TRBV6-1 many NA TGTGCCAGCAGTTATTCGGACAGAAAGGGGTCGGGCTACACCTTC CASSYSDRKGSGYTF
TRBJ1-4 TRBV20-1 few NA TGCAGTGCTAGGTTTTTTACAGGACAGCTAAATGAAAAACTGTTTTTT CSARFFTGQLNEKLFF
TRBJ2-7 TRBV7-2 many NA TGTGCCAGCAGCGGCGGATGGACCTACGAGCAGTACTTC CASSGGWTYEQYF
TRBJ2-1 TRBV28 once NA TGTGTCAGCACGGGTGCTACCAGTGAGCAGTTCTTC CVSTGATSEQFF
TRBJ1-1 TRBV7-9 many TRBD1 TGTGCCAGCAGCTTAGCGGGGACAGGGGCGGGCACTGAAGCTTTCTTT CASSLAGTGAGTEAFF
TRBJ1-4 TRBV27 NA NA TGTGCCAGCAGTTTAGTTGGAGTGGACAGTGGTGGGGAAAAACTGTTTTTT CASSLVGVDSGGEKLFF
TRBJ2-7 TRBV25-1 few NA TGTGCCAGCAGTCCACAAGCGGGGACACGCCACGAGCAGTACTTC CASSPQAGTRHEQYF
TRBJ2-7 TRBV20-1 NA TRBD1 TGCAGTGCTCAAAGGACAGGGAAGAGCTCCTACGAGCAGTACTTC CSAQRTGKSSYEQYF
TRBJ1-5 TRBV30 NA NA TGTGCCTGGAGTGTACGGGACACTCAGCCCCAGCATTTT CAWSVRDTQPQHF
TRBJ2-6 TRBV6-9 few NA TGTGCCAGCATTACCCTCCATGGGGCGTCTGGGGCCAACGTCCTGACTTTC CASITLHGASGANVLTF
TRBJ2-3 TRBV12-3/TRBV12-4 many NA TGTGCCAGCAGTTTACAAGCGGGTTCAGATACGCAGTATTTT CASSLQAGSDTQYF
TRBJ2-7 TRBV6-1 many NA TGTGCCAGCAGTGAAAGGTACCAGGCGGGCGAGCAGTACTTC CASSERYQAGEQYF
TRBJ1-1 TRBV11-2 many NA TGTGCCAGCAGCCGGATTGATACTGAAGCTTTCTTT CASSRIDTEAFF
TRBJ2-5 TRBV2 many NA TGTGCCAGCGGAGAGATTAGTGGAGAGACCCAGTACTTC CASGEISGETQYF
TRBJ2-7 TRBV11-2 many NA TGTGCCAGCAGCTCCCGGGACACCGCAATCTACGAGCAGTACTTC CASSSRDTAIYEQYF
TRBJ2-1 TRBV4-2 NA TRBD1 TGTGCCAGCAGCCAAGTCCCCGTAGGGACAGGGAACAATGAGCAGTTCTTC CASSQVPVGTGNNEQFF
TRBJ2-1 TRBV30 NA TRBD2 TGTTTTGGACTAGCGGGTTACAATGAGCAGTTCTTC CFGLAGYNEQFF
TRBJ1-5 TRBV7-2 many NA TGTGCCAGCAGCTTAGCGGTGTTGCAGCCCCAGCATTTT CASSLAVLQPQHF
TRBJ2-3 TRBV24-1 NA NA TGTGCCACCAGTGATTGGTCAAGCCCCAACACAGATACGCAGTATTTT CATSDWSSPNTDTQYF
TRBJ1-3 TRBV28 many TRBD1 TGTGCCAGCAGCGACAGGGCTGGAAACACCATATATTTT CASSDRAGNTIYF
TRBJ2-5 TRBV30 NA NA TGTGCCTGGGGGGGAGACTACCAAGAGACCCAGTACTTC CAWGGDYQETQYF
TRBJ1-4 TRBV28 many NA TGTGCCAGCGTCGCTATCGGTGGTGAAAAACTGTTTTTT CASVAIGGEKLFF
TRBJ1-2 TRBV29-1 many NA TGCAGCGTTGAAGGTCACGCCGGCTATGGCTACACCTTC CSVEGHAGYGYTF
TRBJ2-7 TRBV11-2 few TRBD1 TGTGCCAGCAGCCGTAACAGGGGCGACCCCGAGCAGTACTTC CASSRNRGDPEQYF
TRBJ1-6 TRBV30 NA NA TGTGCCTGGAGTGTGCGGGGTGTTTCACCCCTCCACTTT CAWSVRGVSPLHF
TRBJ2-2 TRBV20-1 NA NA TGCAGTGCTAGACGACTCCGCAACGCGAACACCGGGGAGCTGTTTTTT CSARRLRNANTGELFF
TRBJ2-1 TRBV10-3 few NA TGTGCCATCAGTGGCCGGGTCCTCAATGAGCAGTTCTTC CAISGRVLNEQFF
TRBJ2-7 TRBV28 many TRBD2 TGTGCCAGCAGGCCGGGACTAACCTACGAGCAGTACTTC CASRPGLTYEQYF